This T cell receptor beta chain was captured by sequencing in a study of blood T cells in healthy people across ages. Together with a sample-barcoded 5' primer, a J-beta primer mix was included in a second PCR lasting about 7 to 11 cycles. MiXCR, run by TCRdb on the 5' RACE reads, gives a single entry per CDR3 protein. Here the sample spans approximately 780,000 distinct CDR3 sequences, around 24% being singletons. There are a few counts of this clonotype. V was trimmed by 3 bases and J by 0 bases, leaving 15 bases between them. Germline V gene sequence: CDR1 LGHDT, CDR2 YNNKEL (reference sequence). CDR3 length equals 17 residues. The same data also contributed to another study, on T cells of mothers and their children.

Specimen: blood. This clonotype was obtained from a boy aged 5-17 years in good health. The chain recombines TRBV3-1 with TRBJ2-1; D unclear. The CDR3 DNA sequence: TGTGCCAGCAGCCAGGCCTTGCACGAGAGCTCCTACAATGAGCAGTTCTTC. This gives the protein CASSQALHESSYNEQFF.